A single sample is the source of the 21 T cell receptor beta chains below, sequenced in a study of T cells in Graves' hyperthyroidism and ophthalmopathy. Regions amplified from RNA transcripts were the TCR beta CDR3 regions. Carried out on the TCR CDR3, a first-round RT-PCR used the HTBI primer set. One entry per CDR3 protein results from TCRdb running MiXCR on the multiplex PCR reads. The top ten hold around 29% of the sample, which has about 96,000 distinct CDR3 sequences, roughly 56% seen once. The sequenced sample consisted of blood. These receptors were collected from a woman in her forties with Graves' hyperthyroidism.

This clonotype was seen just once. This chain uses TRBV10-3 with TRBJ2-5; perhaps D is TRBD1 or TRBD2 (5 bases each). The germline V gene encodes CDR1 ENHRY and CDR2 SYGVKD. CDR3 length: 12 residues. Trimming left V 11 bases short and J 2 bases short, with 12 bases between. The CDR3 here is CAVGGRQETQYF. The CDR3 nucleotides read TGTGCCGTTGGGGGTCGTCAAGAGACCCAGTACTTC.

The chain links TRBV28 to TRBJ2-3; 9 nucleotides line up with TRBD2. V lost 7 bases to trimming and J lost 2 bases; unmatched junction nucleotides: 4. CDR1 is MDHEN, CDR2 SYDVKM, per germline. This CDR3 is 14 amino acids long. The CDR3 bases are TGTGCCAGCAAAGCGGGAGGCCACACAGATACGCAGTATTTT. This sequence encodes CASKAGGHTDTQYF.

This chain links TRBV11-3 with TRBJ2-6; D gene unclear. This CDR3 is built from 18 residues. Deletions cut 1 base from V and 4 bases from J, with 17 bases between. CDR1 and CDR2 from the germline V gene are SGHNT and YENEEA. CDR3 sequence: CASSLVVSPNTGANVLTF. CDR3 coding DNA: TGTGCCAGCAGCTTAGTGGTTAGCCCGAACACCGGGGCCAACGTCCTGACTTTC.

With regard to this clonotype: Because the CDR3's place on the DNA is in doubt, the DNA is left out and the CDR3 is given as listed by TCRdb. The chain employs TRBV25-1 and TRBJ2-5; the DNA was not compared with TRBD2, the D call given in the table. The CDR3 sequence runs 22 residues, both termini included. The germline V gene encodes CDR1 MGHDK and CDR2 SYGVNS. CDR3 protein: CASSFYICSARDASVDMGTQYF.

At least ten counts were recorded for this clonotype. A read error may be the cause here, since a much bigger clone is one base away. The CDR3 DNA reads as TGTGCCAGCCGCCGGTACTCTGGAAACACCATATATTTT. Protein: CASRRYSGNTIYF. The rearrangement joins TRBV2 to TRBJ1-3, with no clear D. In germline, CDR1 is SNHLY, CDR2 FYNNEI. This CDR3 has 13 residues. Between the trimmed V and J ends, which lost 8 bases and 0 bases, there was a span of 8 bases.

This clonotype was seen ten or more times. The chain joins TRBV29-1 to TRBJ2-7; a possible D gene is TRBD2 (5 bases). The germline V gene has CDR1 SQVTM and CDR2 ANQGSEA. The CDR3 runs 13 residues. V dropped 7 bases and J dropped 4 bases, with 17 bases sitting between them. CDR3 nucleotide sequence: TGCAGCGCTCTGGGAGACTCAAGATACGAGCAGTACTTC. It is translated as CSALGDSRYEQYF.

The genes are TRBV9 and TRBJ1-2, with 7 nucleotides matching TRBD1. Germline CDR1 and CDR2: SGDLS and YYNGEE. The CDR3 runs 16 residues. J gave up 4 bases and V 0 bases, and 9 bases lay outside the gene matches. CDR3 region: CASSVGQGLGGYGYTF. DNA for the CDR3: TGTGCCAGCAGCGTAGGACAGGGTTTAGGAGGCTATGGCTACACCTTC.

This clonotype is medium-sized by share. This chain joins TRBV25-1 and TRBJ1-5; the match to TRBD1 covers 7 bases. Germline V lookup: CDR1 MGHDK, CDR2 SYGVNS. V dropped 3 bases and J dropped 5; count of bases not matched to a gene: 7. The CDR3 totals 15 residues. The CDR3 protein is CASSDRDSGDQPQHF. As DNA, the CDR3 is TGTGCCAGCAGTGATCGGGACAGCGGTGATCAGCCCCAGCATTTT.

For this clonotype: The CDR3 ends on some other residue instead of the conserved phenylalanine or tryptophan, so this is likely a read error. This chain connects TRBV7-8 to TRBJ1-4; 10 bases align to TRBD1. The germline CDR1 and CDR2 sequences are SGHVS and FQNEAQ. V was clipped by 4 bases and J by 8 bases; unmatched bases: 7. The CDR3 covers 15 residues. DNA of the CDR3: TGTGCCAGCAGCTCGACAGGGGGCGCAGAAGAAAAACTGTTTCTT. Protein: CASSSTGGAEEKLFL.

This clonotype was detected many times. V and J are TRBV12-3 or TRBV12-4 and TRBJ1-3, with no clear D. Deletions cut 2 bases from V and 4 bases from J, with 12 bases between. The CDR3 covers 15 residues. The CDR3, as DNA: TGTGCCAGCAGTTTACTCTTCACGAGAGGAAACACCATATATTTT. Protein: CASSLLFTRGNTIYF.

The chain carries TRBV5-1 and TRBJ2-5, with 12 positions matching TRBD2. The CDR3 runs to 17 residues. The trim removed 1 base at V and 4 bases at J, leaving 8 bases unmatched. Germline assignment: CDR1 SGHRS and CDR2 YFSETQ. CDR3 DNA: TGCGCCAGCAGCTTGCAGATCCAGACTAGCGGGAGAGAGACCCAGTACTTC. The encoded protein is CASSLQIQTSGRETQYF.

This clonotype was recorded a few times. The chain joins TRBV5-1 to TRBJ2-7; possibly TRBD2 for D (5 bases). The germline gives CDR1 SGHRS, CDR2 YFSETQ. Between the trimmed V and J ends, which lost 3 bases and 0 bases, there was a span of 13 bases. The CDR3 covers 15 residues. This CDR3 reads CASSSTATSSYEQYF. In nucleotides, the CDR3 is TGCGCCAGCAGCTCGACCGCAACTAGCTCCTACGAGCAGTACTTC.

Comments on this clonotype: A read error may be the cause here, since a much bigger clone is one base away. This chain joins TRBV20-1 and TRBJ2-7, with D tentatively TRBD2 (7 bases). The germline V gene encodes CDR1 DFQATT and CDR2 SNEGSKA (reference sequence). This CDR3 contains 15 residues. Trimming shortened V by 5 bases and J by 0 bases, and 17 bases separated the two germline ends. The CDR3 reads CSAETGGGRSYEQYF. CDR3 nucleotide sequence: TGCAGTGCTGAGACGGGGGGCGGACGCTCCTACGAGCAGTACTTC.

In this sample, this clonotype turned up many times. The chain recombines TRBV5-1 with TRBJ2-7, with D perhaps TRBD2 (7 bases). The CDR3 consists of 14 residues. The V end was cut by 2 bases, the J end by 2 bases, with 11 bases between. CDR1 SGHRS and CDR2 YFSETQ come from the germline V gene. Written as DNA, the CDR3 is TGCGCCAGCAGCTTCGACGGGGGGCCCTACGAGCAGTACTTC. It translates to CASSFDGGPYEQYF.

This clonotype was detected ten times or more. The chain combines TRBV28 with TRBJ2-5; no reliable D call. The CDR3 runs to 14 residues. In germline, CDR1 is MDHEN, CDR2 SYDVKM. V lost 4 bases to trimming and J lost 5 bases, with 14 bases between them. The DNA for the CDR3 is TGTGCCAGCAGTTGGCCTGGGCCAAGGGAGACCCAGTACTTC. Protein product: CASSWPGPRETQYF.

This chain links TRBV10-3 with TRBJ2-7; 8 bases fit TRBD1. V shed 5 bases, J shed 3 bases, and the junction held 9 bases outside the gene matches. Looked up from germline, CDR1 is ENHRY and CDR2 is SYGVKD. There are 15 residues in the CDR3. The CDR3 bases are TGTGCCATCAGTCCTGGCGGGGACAGGAGCTACGAGCAGTACTTC. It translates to CAISPGGDRSYEQYF.

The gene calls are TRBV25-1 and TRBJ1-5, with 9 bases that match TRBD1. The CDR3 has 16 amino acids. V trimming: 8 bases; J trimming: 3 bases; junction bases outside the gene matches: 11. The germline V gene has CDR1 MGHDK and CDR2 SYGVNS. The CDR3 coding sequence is TGTGCCAGCCCCTATTTGACAGGGGGTGACAATCAGCCCCAGCATTTT. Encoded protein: CASPYLTGGDNQPQHF.

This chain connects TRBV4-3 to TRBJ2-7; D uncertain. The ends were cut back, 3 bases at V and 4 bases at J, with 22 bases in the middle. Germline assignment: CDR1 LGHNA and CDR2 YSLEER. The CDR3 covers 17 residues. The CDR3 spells CASSQADGSSDTYEQYF. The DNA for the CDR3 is TGCGCCAGCAGCCAGGCCGACGGTTCGTCGGATACGTACGAGCAGTACTTC.

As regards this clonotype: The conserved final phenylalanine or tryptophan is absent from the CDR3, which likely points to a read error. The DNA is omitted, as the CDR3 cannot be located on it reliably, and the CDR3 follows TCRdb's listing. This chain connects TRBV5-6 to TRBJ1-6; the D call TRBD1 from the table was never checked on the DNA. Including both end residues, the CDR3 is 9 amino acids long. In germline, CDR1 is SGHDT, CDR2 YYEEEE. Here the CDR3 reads CASSPPLGQ.

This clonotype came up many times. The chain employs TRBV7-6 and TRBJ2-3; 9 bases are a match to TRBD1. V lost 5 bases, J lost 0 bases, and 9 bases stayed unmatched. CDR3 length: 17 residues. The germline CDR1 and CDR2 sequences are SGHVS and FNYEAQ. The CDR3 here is CASSAAGQGISTDTQYF. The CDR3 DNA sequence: TGTGCCAGCAGCGCCGCGGGACAGGGAATCAGCACAGATACGCAGTATTTT.

CDR3 in amino acids: CASSSDRGMCGLNTIYF. CDR3 in DNA: TGTGCCAGCAGTTCGGACAGGGGAATGTGTGGCTTAAACACCATATATTTT. This chain connects TRBV7-3 to TRBJ1-3; 9 bases align to TRBD1. The junction had 15 bases not matched to a gene; V was cut back by 6 bases and J by 6 bases. The V gene's germline CDR1 is SGHTA and CDR2 FQGTGA. There are 17 residues in the CDR3.